The present TCR beta chain was sequenced within a study of blood T cell repertoires in COVID-19. Study in general: The study drew acute and convalescent COVID-19 samples from the United States, Italy and Spain. Nucleic acid was either cDNA or gDNA, and it came from T cells, B-cell-depleted T cells, or PBMCs.

Trimming took off 6 bases at V and 1 base at J, with 7 bases between the two ends. The CDR3 has 12 residues. The germline CDR1 and CDR2 sequences are MDHEN and SYDVKM. Per the original methods: The assay estimated nucleated cells by amplifying reference gene primers. TCRdb's table, derived via immunoSEQ multiplex PCR, lists solely in-frame clones and lacks some. D and trimming were read from the DNA, whereas the V and J calls and clone size are those reported in that table. The table includes some 200,000 clones, under 90% detected once. V is TRBV28 and J is TRBJ2-7, with a weak D call TRBD2 (5 bases). The sequence derives from an elderly man with acute or convalescent COVID-19. Sequencing was done on a sample of peripheral blood. CDR3 sequence reads: CASSSGSYEQYF. The CDR3 DNA reads as TGTGCCAGCAGCTCGGGGTCCTACGAGCAGTACTTC.